The rows below give T cell receptor beta chains drawn from one sample of a study of regulatory T cells in long-lasting Graves disease. MiXCR, run by TCRdb on the multiplex PCR reads, gives a single entry per CDR3 protein. The sample records about 540,000 distinct CDR3 sequences, roughly 13% being singletons. This same sample was also taken into another study, of T cells in Graves' hyperthyroidism and ophthalmopathy.

The material sequenced was peripheral blood mononuclear cells (PBMCs), taken at new diagnosis, from a patient treated with antithyroid drugs. Every receptor here comes from a man between 25 and 39 years old with Graves disease. Each CDR3 is given with its conserved first and last residue. The D gene is left open where the match is weak. Size is stated for part of the rows, as once, few or many counts, or as a class when the clone is expanded.

TRBJ2-3 . TRBV9 TRBD2 TGTGCCAGCAGCGTAGAGGGACTAGCGGGAGGGCCAGATACGCAGTATTTT CASSVEGLAGGPDTQYF
TRBJ2-7 . TRBV28 TRBD2 TGTGCCAGCAGTCTACTAGCGGGAGGGCGATTGGGCTACGAGCAGTACTTC CASSLLAGGRLGYEQYF
TRBJ2-1 many TRBV5-1 TRBD2 TGCGCCAGCAGCCCTCTAGCGGGAGACTATAGCGGTGAGCAGTTCTTC CASSPLAGDYSGEQFF
TRBJ2-7 few TRBV5-6 . TGTGCCAGCAGCTTGGGGGGGACATTTTCCTACGAGCAGTACTTC CASSLGGTFSYEQYF
TRBJ1-2 many TRBV12-3/TRBV12-4 . TGTGCCAGCAGTACAAAATTCTCAGTGACAGCTAACTATGGCTACACCTTC CASSTKFSVTANYGYTF
TRBJ2-7 many TRBV12-3/TRBV12-4 TRBD2 TGTGCCAGCAGTCAAGGACTAGCTAGCGAGCAGTACTTC CASSQGLASEQYF
TRBJ2-2 few TRBV20-1 TRBD2 TGCAGTGCACCAACTAGCGGGCCTAACACCGGGGAGCTGTTTTTT CSAPTSGPNTGELFF
TRBJ1-1 many TRBV2 . TGTGCCAGCAGAAGAAGGGGGGGAGAAGCTTTCTTT CASRRRGGEAFF
TRBJ2-1 many TRBV11-2 TRBD2 TGTGCCAGCAGCCTGGGACTAGCGGGAATTTTTGAGCAGTTCTTC CASSLGLAGIFEQFF
TRBJ2-2 many TRBV27 . TGTGCCAGCAGTCCCCGCCGGCCACCCAGCACCGGGGAGCTGTTTTTT CASSPRRPPSTGELFF
TRBJ1-5 . TRBV19 TRBD1 TGTGCCAGTAGTATAGAAGACAGGGGGAATCAGCCCCAGCATTTT CASSIEDRGNQPQHF
TRBJ2-3 medium-sized TRBV28 . TGTGCCAGCTTCAGACAGGAGGGTCACACAGATACGCAGTATTTT CASFRQEGHTDTQYF
TRBJ2-2 many TRBV20-1 . TGCAGTGCTAGAGAAGTGACCGGGGAGCTGTTTTTT CSAREVTGELFF
TRBJ2-4 many TRBV6-2/TRBV6-3 . TGTGCCAGCGCGAATCCGACTACCCTAGCCAAAAACATTCAGTACTTC CASANPTTLAKNIQYF
TRBJ1-5 many TRBV20-1 . TGCAGTGCTAGATTAGGGATGTCCGCGCCCCAGCATTTT CSARLGMSAPQHF
TRBJ2-7 many TRBV12-3/TRBV12-4 TRBD2 TGTGCCAGCAGAACTAGCGGGAGGCCCTACGAGCAGTACTTC CASRTSGRPYEQYF
TRBJ1-1 many TRBV19 . TGTGCCAGTAGTCCTTCTACCGGGACCTTGAACACTGAAGCTTTCTTT CASSPSTGTLNTEAFF
TRBJ2-3 few TRBV12-3/TRBV12-4 TRBD2 TGTGCCAGCAAGTCCGGGACTAGCGGGGTTTCTAGCACAGATACGCAGTATTTT CASKSGTSGVSSTDTQYF
TRBJ2-1 many TRBV11-2 TRBD1 TGTGCCACCACCCGACAGGGCGCCGACAGCTCCTACAATGAGCAGTTCTTC CATTRQGADSSYNEQFF
TRBJ1-1 many TRBV6-2/TRBV6-3 . TGTGCCAGCAGAGAATCCGCAGGGCTAAACACTGAAGCTTTCTTT CASRESAGLNTEAFF
TRBJ1-5 . TRBV5-4 . TGTGCCAGCAGCTTAGGAGCCGGGGACAATCAGCCCCAGCATTTT CASSLGAGDNQPQHF
TRBJ2-7 many TRBV10-3 . TGTGCCATCAGTGACTGGTTCGGAGTCTCCTACGAGCAGTACTTC CAISDWFGVSYEQYF
TRBJ2-2 . TRBV6-2/TRBV6-3 . TGTGCCAGCAGTTACTCATATAGTTCGGGTACCGGGGAGCTGTTTTTT CASSYSYSSGTGELFF
TRBJ1-6 many TRBV25-1 TRBD1 TGTGCCAGCGGACGGACAGGGGGGTCACCCCTCCACTTT CASGRTGGSPLHF
TRBJ2-3 many TRBV12-3/TRBV12-4 TRBD2 TGTGCCAGCAGTGCCCTAGCGGGGTTCACAGATACGCAGTATTTT CASSALAGFTDTQYF
TRBJ2-3 many TRBV2 TRBD1 TGTGCCAGCAGCTCGGACAGGACAGATACGCAGTATTTT CASSSDRTDTQYF
TRBJ2-3 . TRBV27 . TGTGCCAGCCATGGGCTGAACACAGATACGCAGTATTTT CASHGLNTDTQYF